This is a list of T cell receptor beta chains from one sample in a study of cytomegalovirus exposure and HLA in healthy donors. TCRdb's copy holds only in-frame clones and misses some; the assay was immunoSEQ multiplex PCR. The data hold 200,000 or so clones, with about three quarters observed a single time. The sequencing sample was made of PBMCs. These TCRs come from a man aged 18 to 35 in good health and CMV-seronegative. The CDR3 runs from the conserved cysteine through the conserved F or W. D genes are given only for firm matches. Some rows have no size entry. The others give once, few or many, or a class for an expanded clone.

j_call cdr3_length d_call v_call clone_size cdr3_nt cdr3_aa
TRBJ2-3 15 TRBD2 TRBV28 - TGTGCCAGCAGTACTAGCGGGAAGAGCACAGATACGCAGTATTTT CASSTSGKSTDTQYF
TRBJ1-3 15 - TRBV6-5 - TGTGCCAGCAGAGAGAGGTGGAGCTCTGGAAACACCATATATTTT CASRERWSSGNTIYF
TRBJ2-1 12 - TRBV18 - TGTGCCAGCTCTCTCATAGCTACTGAGCAGTTCTTC CASSLIATEQFF
TRBJ2-7 16 TRBD1 TRBV11-2 - TGTGCCAGCACCCTAGGAGTGGGACAGGGGGCCTACGAGCAGTACTTC CASTLGVGQGAYEQYF
TRBJ2-7 11 - TRBV29-1 - TGCAGCGTTGGTGCAGGCTACGAGCAGTACTTC CSVGAGYEQYF
TRBJ2-1 15 TRBD2 TRBV7-3 - TGTGCCAGCAGCCAAGAGGGACTAGCGGGGGGTGAGCAGTTCTTC CASSQEGLAGGEQFF
TRBJ2-7 14 - TRBV9 - TGTGCCAGCAGCGCCGGCTGGGGGGCCTACGAGCAGTACTTC CASSAGWGAYEQYF
TRBJ2-1 14 - TRBV6-4 - TGTGCCAGCAGTGATCAGGCTGGCAGGAATGAGCAGTTCTTC CASSDQAGRNEQFF
TRBJ1-5 15 - TRBV2 - TGTGCCAGCAGTGCCTCACAGGGCAGCAATCAGCCCCAGCATTTT CASSASQGSNQPQHF
TRBJ1-2 15 TRBD1 TRBV18 few TGTGCCAGCTCACCACCGGGACAGGATAACTATGGCTACACCTTC CASSPPGQDNYGYTF
TRBJ2-7 13 TRBD1 TRBV30 - TGTGCCTGGAGATATGGACAGGGGCAGGCGCAGTACTTC CAWRYGQGQAQYF
TRBJ2-2 15 - TRBV5-1 - TGCGCCAGCCAGTCCGAAATCCGGAGCACCGGGGAGCTGTTTTTT CASQSEIRSTGELFF
TRBJ2-5 16 - TRBV7-8 - TGTGCCAGCAGCTTACCGCGTCGAGAAAGAAAAGAGACCCAGTACTTC CASSLPRRERKETQYF
TRBJ2-5 13 - TRBV5-1 - TGCGCCAGCAGCTTCAGGGTTGATGAGACCCAGTACTTC CASSFRVDETQYF
TRBJ1-5 15 TRBD1 TRBV7-2 - TGTGCCAGCAGCTTAGTACAGGGGATAAATCAGCCCCAGCATTTT CASSLVQGINQPQHF
TRBJ2-3 18 TRBD1 TRBV4-3 - TGCGCCAGCAGCCAAGAAAGGGGGCACTCAGAAAGCACAGATACGCAGTATTTT CASSQERGHSESTDTQYF
TRBJ2-1 18 TRBD2 TRBV27 - TGTGCCAGCAGTCCCGGGACTAGCGGGAGTTCCTCCTACAATGAGCAGTTCTTC CASSPGTSGSSSYNEQFF
TRBJ2-7 16 - TRBV5-6 - TGTGCCAGCAGCTTGAGTTCGGGACATAAGATCTACGAGCAGTACTTC CASSLSSGHKIYEQYF
TRBJ2-5 13 TRBD2 TRBV28 - TGTGCCAGCAGTGGGGGACTAACGAAGACCCAGTACTTC CASSGGLTKTQYF
TRBJ1-2 13 - TRBV27 - TGTGCCAGCAGTTTTAGGGCTGGAGGCGGCTACACCTTC CASSFRAGGGYTF
TRBJ2-1 17 TRBD2 TRBV19 once TGTGCCAGTAGCCCTCTAGCGGGAGGTAGGTCCTACAATGAGCAGTTCTTC CASSPLAGGRSYNEQFF
TRBJ1-1 14 - TRBV27 - TGTGCCAGCAGTTTGGGGGGGCCGGACACTGAAGCTTTCTTT CASSLGGPDTEAFF
TRBJ2-1 18 TRBD2 TRBV4-2 - TGTGCCAGCAGCCAAGATTACTTCAGGACTAGCGGGAGTAATGAGCAGTTCTTC CASSQDYFRTSGSNEQFF
TRBJ2-7 14 - TRBV6-5 - TGTGCCAGCAGTTACGGTGGGAGGACCTACGAGCAGTACTTC CASSYGGRTYEQYF
TRBJ2-5 12 - TRBV18 once TGTGCCAGCTCACCACCTAAAGAGACCCAGTACTTC CASSPPKETQYF
TRBJ1-4 18 - TRBV7-2 - TGTGCCAGCAGCTTAGCACCTCGGGGTATAGGAACTAATGAAAAACTGTTTTTT CASSLAPRGIGTNEKLFF
TRBJ1-1 14 - TRBV11-2 - TGTGCCAGCAGCTTAGGTCGGGGGAGGGCTGAAGCTTTCTTT CASSLGRGRAEAFF
TRBJ2-4 16 TRBD2 TRBV2 - TGTGCCAGCAGTGAAGCGCCCTCGGGGGAGGGCAGGATTCAGTACTTC CASSEAPSGEGRIQYF
TRBJ2-5 15 - TRBV5-1 - TGCGCCAGCAATCAGGATAAGGGGCTTCAAGAGACCCAGTACTTC CASNQDKGLQETQYF
TRBJ1-1 13 - TRBV13 few TGTGCCAGCAGCTTAAGGACTAACACTGAAGCTTTCTTT CASSLRTNTEAFF
TRBJ2-7 15 - TRBV10-3 - TGTGCCATCAGGGATAGGACGGGATCCTCCTACGAGCAGTACTTC CAIRDRTGSSYEQYF
TRBJ2-2 14 - TRBV11-2 - TGTGCCAGCAGCCAACAGGGTACCGCCGGGGAGCTGTTTTTT CASSQQGTAGELFF
TRBJ2-7 15 - TRBV29-1 - TGCAGCGTTGAAGATCGCGGATTGTCGGTCTACGAGCAGTACTTC CSVEDRGLSVYEQYF
TRBJ1-3 13 - TRBV7-3 - TGTGCCAGCAGTGCGGGAGCTGGAAACACCATATATTTT CASSAGAGNTIYF
TRBJ2-1 15 TRBD2 TRBV6-1 - TGTGCCAGCAGTCCCACTAGCGGGGTAAATAATGAGCAGTTCTTC CASSPTSGVNNEQFF
TRBJ2-2 15 TRBD2 TRBV7-9 - TGTGCCAGCAGTCTAGCGGGATCGAACACCGGGGAGCTGTTTTTT CASSLAGSNTGELFF
TRBJ2-3 15 - TRBV7-9 - TGTGCCAGCAGCTTACGGGAGACAGGGCCAGATACGCAGTATTTT CASSLRETGPDTQYF
TRBJ2-7 13 - TRBV5-1 - TGCGCCAGCAGCTCCACAGGGCCCTACGAGCAGTACTTC CASSSTGPYEQYF
TRBJ2-1 14 TRBD1 TRBV2 once TGTGCCAGCACCGGACAGGGGATCTACAATGAGCAGTTCTTC CASTGQGIYNEQFF
TRBJ2-7 14 TRBD1 TRBV6-1 - TGTGCCAGCAGACGACAGGGCGACTCCTACGAGCAGTACTTC CASRRQGDSYEQYF
TRBJ2-2 18 - TRBV7-8 - TGTGCCAGCAGCCCGGACCCGGGGACATCTCCGAACACCGGGGAGCTGTTTTTT CASSPDPGTSPNTGELFF
TRBJ2-7 14 - TRBV5-8 - TGTGCCAGCAGCTTGAACGGGGGGCCATACGAGCAGTACTTC CASSLNGGPYEQYF
TRBJ2-7 14 - TRBV19 - TGTGCCAGTAGTTGGGGCCAGTCCCCCCACGAGCAGTACTTC CASSWGQSPHEQYF
TRBJ2-1 12 - TRBV10-2 - TGCGCCAGCAGGCTATCCTACAATGAGCAGTTCTTC CASRLSYNEQFF
TRBJ2-7 11 - TRBV25-1 - TGTGCCAGCAGTGGGCTCTACGAGCAGTACTTC CASSGLYEQYF
TRBJ2-4 16 - TRBV7-2 - TGTGCCAGCAGCTTAGTCGGGTTGGGAGCCAAAAACATTCAGTACTTC CASSLVGLGAKNIQYF
TRBJ1-6 16 - TRBV9 - TGTGCCAGCAGCCCCCGAGCGGGGGGGTCTAATTCACCCCTCCACTTT CASSPRAGGSNSPLHF
TRBJ2-1 14 - TRBV28 few TGTGCCAGTCTCCGGGAGCCCCCACACAATGAGCAGTTCTTC CASLREPPHNEQFF
TRBJ2-7 12 TRBD1 TRBV6-1 few TGTGCCAGCCGGACAGGGGGCTACGAGCAGTACTTC CASRTGGYEQYF
TRBJ1-1 16 TRBD1 TRBV4-1 few TGCGCCAGCAGCCACTGGACAGGGGCGACTAACACTGAAGCTTTCTTT CASSHWTGATNTEAFF
TRBJ1-5 15 - TRBV7-8 once TGTGCCAGCAGCCCCTGGGAGCACCCCAATCAGCCCCAGCATTTT CASSPWEHPNQPQHF
TRBJ1-6 14 - TRBV6-4 - TGTGCCAGCAGCCCCGGAGGTGGGGATTCACCCCTCCACTTT CASSPGGGDSPLHF
TRBJ1-5 18 - TRBV30 - TGTGCCTGGAGTGTATGGAGGACGGGGGGTCCCTCTAATCAGCCCCAGCATTTT CAWSVWRTGGPSNQPQHF